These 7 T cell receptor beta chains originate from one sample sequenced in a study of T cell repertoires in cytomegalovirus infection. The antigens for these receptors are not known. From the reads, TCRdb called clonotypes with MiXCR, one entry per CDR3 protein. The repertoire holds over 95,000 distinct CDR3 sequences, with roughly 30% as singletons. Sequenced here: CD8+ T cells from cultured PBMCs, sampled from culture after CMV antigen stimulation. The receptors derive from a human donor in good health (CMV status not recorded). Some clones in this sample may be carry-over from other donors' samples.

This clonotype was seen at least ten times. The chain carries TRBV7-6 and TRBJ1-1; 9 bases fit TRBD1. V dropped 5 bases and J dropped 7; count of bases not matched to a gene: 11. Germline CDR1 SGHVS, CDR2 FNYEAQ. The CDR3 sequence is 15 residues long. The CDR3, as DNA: TGTGCCAGCAGCCCTGCGGGACAGGGCTCAAATGAAGCTTTCTTT. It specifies CASSPAGQGSNEAFF. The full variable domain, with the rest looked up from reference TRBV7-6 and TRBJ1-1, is GAGVSQSPRYKVTKRGQDVALRCDPISGHVSLYWYRQALGQGPEFLTYFNYEAQQDKSGLPNDRFSAERPEGSISTLTIQRTEQRDSAMYRCASSPAGQGSNEAFFGQGTRLTVV.

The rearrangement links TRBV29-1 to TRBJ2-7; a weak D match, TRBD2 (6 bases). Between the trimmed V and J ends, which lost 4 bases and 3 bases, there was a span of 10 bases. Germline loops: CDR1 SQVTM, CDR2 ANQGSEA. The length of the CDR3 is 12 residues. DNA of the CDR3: TGCAGCGTTGGGGAGGCCAACTACGAGCAGTACTTC. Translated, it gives CSVGEANYEQYF.

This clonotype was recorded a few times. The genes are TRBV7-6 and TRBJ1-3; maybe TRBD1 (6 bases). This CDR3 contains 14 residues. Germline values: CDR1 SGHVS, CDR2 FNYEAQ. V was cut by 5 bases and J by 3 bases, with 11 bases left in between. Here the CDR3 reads CASSLGTLGNTIYF. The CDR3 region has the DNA TGTGCCAGCAGCCTGGGGACACTTGGAAACACCATATATTTT.

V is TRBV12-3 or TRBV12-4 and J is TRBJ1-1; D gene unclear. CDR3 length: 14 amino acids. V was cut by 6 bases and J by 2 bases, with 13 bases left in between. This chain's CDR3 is CASRVGGGNTEAFF. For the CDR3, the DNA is TGTGCCAGCAGGGTGGGTGGAGGAAACACTGAAGCTTTCTTT.

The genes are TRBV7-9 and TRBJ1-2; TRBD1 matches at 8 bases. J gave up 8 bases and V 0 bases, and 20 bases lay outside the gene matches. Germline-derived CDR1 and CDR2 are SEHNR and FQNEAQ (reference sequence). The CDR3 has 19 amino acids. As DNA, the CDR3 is TGTGCCAGCAGCTTAGCCGCGGGACAGGTCCCACCACCGAGGTTCGGCTACACCTTC. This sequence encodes CASSLAAGQVPPPRFGYTF.

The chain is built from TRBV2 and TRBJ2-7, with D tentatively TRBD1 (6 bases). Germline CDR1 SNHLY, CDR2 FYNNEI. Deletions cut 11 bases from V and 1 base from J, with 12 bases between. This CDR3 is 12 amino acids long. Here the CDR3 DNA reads TGTGCCGGATTAACAGGGTCCTACGAGCAGTACTTC. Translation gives CAGLTGSYEQYF. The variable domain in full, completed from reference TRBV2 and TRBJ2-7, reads EPEVTQTPSHQVTQMGQEVILRCVPISNHLYFYWYRQILGQKVEFLVSFYNNEISEKSEIFDDQFSVERPDGSNFTLKIRSTKLEDSAMYFCAGLTGSYEQYFGPGTRLTVT.

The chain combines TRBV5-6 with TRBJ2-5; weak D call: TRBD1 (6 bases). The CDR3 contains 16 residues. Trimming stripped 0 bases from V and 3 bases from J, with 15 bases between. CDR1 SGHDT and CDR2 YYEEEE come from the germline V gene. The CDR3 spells CASSLVFLGGEETQYF. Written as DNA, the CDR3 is TGTGCCAGCAGCTTGGTGTTTCTTGGGGGCGAAGAGACCCAGTACTTC.